The 32 T cell receptor beta chains in this list originate from one sample, sequenced in a study of shared clonotypes between healthy human individuals. Generated by immunoSEQ multiplex PCR, the TCRdb table keeps only in-frame clones and is missing some. The repertoire holds some 200,000 clones, with under 80% as singletons. What was sequenced was memory CD4+ T cells sorted from blood. This sample's subset: CD45RA-negative fraction. These receptor sequences come from a man in his thirties or forties in good health.

CDR3 amino acids: CASRKQGAGNEKLFF. The DNA for the CDR3 is TGTGCCAGCAGAAAACAGGGGGCAGGGAATGAAAAACTGTTTTTT. The chain employs TRBV27 and TRBJ1-4, with 9 bases matching TRBD1. V was clipped by 6 bases and J by 5 bases; unmatched bases: 7. Germline CDR1 MNHEY, CDR2 SMNVEV (reference sequence). CDR3 length: 15 amino acids.

The V and J genes are TRBV4-2 and TRBJ1-5; D may be TRBD1 (5 bases). Looked up from germline, CDR1 is LGHNA and CDR2 is YNFKEQ. With 0 bases removed from V and 3 bases from J, the gap between germline ends came to 9 bases. This CDR3 region has 15 residues. In DNA form, the CDR3 reads TGTGCCAGCAGCCAAGAGAGGGGTAACAATCAGCCCCAGCATTTT. Its protein is CASSQERGNNQPQHF.

This clone has a single count. The chain carries TRBV30 and TRBJ1-4; 8 nucleotides line up with TRBD1. The CDR3 is 12 amino acids. The V gene's germline CDR1 is GTSNPN and CDR2 SVGIG (reference sequence). J lost 7 bases, V lost 5 bases, and 3 bases had no gene match. This CDR3 reads CAWGQGGEKLFF. CDR3 bases: TGTGCCTGGGGACAGGGAGGTGAAAAACTGTTTTTT.

The chain couples TRBV6-5 to TRBJ1-5; 7 nucleotides agree with TRBD1. The germline gives CDR1 MNHEY, CDR2 SVGAGI. The CDR3 is 14 amino acids. V lost 4 bases, J lost 5 bases, and 5 bases stayed unmatched. The CDR3 bases are TGTGCCAGCAGTTGGACAGGAGTTGATCAGCCCCAGCATTTT. This gives the protein CASSWTGVDQPQHF.

The chain has TRBV4-3 and TRBJ1-1; TRBD1 is a possible D gene (6 bases). The CDR3 runs 17 residues. Trimming left V 0 bases short and J 0 bases short, with 14 bases between. Germline assignment: CDR1 LGHNA and CDR2 YSLEER. CDR3 residues: CASSQDSAGAMNTEAFF. For the CDR3, the DNA is TGCGCCAGCAGCCAAGATTCGGCAGGGGCAATGAACACTGAAGCTTTCTTT.

Worth noting for this clone: The sample carries other DNA sequences with the same CDR3. The rearrangement joins TRBV4-3 to TRBJ2-7, with D perhaps being TRBD1 or TRBD2 (5 bases each). This CDR3 contains 13 residues. V lost 0 bases to trimming and J lost 6 bases, with 9 bases between them. Germline CDR1 is LGHNA and CDR2 is YSLEER. In DNA, the CDR3 is TGCGCCAGCAGCCAAGATCATGGGGGCGAGCAGTACTTC. Protein product: CASSQDHGGEQYF.

The table lists this clone with a few counts. The chain uses TRBV6-1 and TRBJ2-1; D unclear. Per germline, CDR1 MNHNS and CDR2 SASEGT. V shed 2 bases and J shed 4 bases, with 15 bases lying between them. The CDR3 loop spans 16 amino acids. CDR3 bases: TGTGCCAGCAGTGAAAAGGCGCCGGTCTCGTACAATGAGCAGTTCTTC. Protein product: CASSEKAPVSYNEQFF.

This chain links TRBV7-2 with TRBJ2-1; D is perhaps TRBD1 (5 bases). The germline V and J ends were trimmed by 3 bases and 7 bases, with 10 bases remaining between them. Germline values: CDR1 SGHTA, CDR2 FQGNSA. The CDR3 runs 13 residues. CDR3: CASSFLQGNEQFF. CDR3 nucleotides: TGTGCCAGCAGCTTCCTTCAGGGTAATGAGCAGTTCTTC.

This clone turned up a few times. The genes are TRBV28 and TRBJ1-5, with a weak D call TRBD1 (5 bases). V lost 3 bases, J lost 9 bases, and 12 bases lay in between. Looked up from germline, CDR1 is MDHEN and CDR2 is SYDVKM. CDR3 length equals 13 residues. The DNA of the CDR3 is TGTGCCAGCAGTTTGGGGACCCGGCTGCCCCAGCATTTT. This translates into CASSLGTRLPQHF.

A few counts support this clone. The CDR3 bases are TGCGCCAGCAGCCCCTACCGAAGGACGGCGGAAGAGGATACGCAGTATTTT. Encoded protein: CASSPYRRTAEEDTQYF. This chain connects TRBV4-3 to TRBJ2-3; D remains ambiguous. The length of the CDR3 is 17 residues. The germline V gene has CDR1 LGHNA and CDR2 YSLEER. V lost 4 bases to trimming and J lost 6 bases, with 23 bases between them.

There are many counts of this clone. The chain recombines TRBV18 with TRBJ2-7, with unresolved D. CDR1 KGHSH and CDR2 LQKENI come from the germline V gene. The CDR3 extends over 14 amino acids. Trimming removed 1 base from V and 1 base from J, with 8 bases in between. As DNA, the CDR3 is TGTGCCAGCTCACCACGAACGGATTCCTACGAGCAGTACTTC. Translation gives CASSPRTDSYEQYF.

The CDR3 DNA follows: TGTGCCAGCAGCTTCGGGACTAGCGGAGCTGGGAGAGATACGCAGTATTTT. Translating gives CASSFGTSGAGRDTQYF. This rearrangement joins TRBV5-5 to TRBJ2-3; TRBD2 aligns across 11 bases. The CDR3 is made up of 17 amino acids. Germline lookup yields CDR1 SGHKS and CDR2 YYEKEE (reference sequence). With V trimmed by 2 bases and J by 5 bases, 10 bases remained unmatched.

The CDR3 spells CASSWDNYNEQFF. DNA for the CDR3: TGTGCCAGCAGTTGGGACAATTACAATGAGCAGTTCTTC. The genes are TRBV6-1 and TRBJ2-1, with a tentative D call TRBD1 (6 bases). Germline V gene sequence: CDR1 MNHNS, CDR2 SASEGT. The ends were cut back, 5 bases at V and 4 bases at J, with 9 bases in the middle. The CDR3 is made up of 13 amino acids.

The chain has TRBV27 and TRBJ2-4; D perhaps matches TRBD2 (6 bases). V lost 0 bases and J lost 0, with 12 bases in between. The CDR3 contains 17 residues. In germline, CDR1 is MNHEY, CDR2 SMNVEV (reference sequence). The CDR3, as DNA: TGTGCCAGCAGTTTATCAGGAGGGTTGGGAGCCAAAAACATTCAGTACTTC. It is translated as CASSLSGGLGAKNIQYF.

This clone was detected a few times. This sample includes further DNA sequences coding for the same CDR3. The chain is built from TRBV7-9 and TRBJ1-4; a possible D gene is TRBD1 (6 bases). V was clipped by 5 bases and J by 8 bases, with 9 bases between them. The CDR3 loop spans 12 amino acids. Germline V lookup: CDR1 SEHNR, CDR2 FQNEAQ (reference sequence). The DNA for the CDR3 is TGTGCCAGCAGCCCTCAGGGGGAAAAACTGTTTTTT. This translates into CASSPQGEKLFF. Full variable domain (remainder filled in from reference TRBV7-9 and TRBJ1-4): DTGVSQNPRHKITKRGQNVTFRCDPISEHNRLYWYRQTLGQGPEFLTYFQNEAQLEKSRLLSDRFSAERPKGSFSTLEIQRTEQGDSAMYLCASSPQGEKLFFGSGTQLSVL.

The rearrangement links TRBV28 to TRBJ2-1; TRBD2 matches 8 bases. V was clipped by 2 bases and J by 6 bases; unmatched bases: 0. This CDR3 is 13 amino acids long. Germline values: CDR1 MDHEN, CDR2 SYDVKM. Here the CDR3 reads CASSLRGGNEQFF. The CDR3 coding sequence is TGTGCCAGCAGTTTACGGGGGGGCAATGAGCAGTTCTTC.

The rearrangement uses TRBV2 and TRBJ2-5; D is undetermined. V shed 3 bases and J shed 1 base, with 9 bases lying between them. The germline CDR1 and CDR2 sequences are SNHLY and FYNNEI. The CDR3 runs to 14 residues. CDR3 protein: CASSDVQSQETQYF. The CDR3 DNA reads as TGTGCCAGCAGTGACGTACAGAGCCAAGAGACCCAGTACTTC. Full variable domain (remainder filled in from reference TRBV2 and TRBJ2-5): EPEVTQTPSHQVTQMGQEVILRCVPISNHLYFYWYRQILGQKVEFLVSFYNNEISEKSEIFDDQFSVERPDGSNFTLKIRSTKLEDSAMYFCASSDVQSQETQYFGPGTRLLVL.

The rearrangement uses TRBV18 and TRBJ2-1; TRBD1 might be the D (6 bases). CDR1 and CDR2 (germline): KGHSH, LQKENI. The CDR3 has 14 amino acids. V was cut by 1 base and J by 8 bases, with 12 bases left in between. The chain's CDR3 is CASSPLGTFDEQFF. DNA of the CDR3: TGTGCCAGCTCACCACTGGGGACATTCGATGAGCAGTTCTTC.

This chain connects TRBV28 to TRBJ2-3, with TRBD2 matching 8 bases. The CDR3 sequence is 15 residues long. Losses at the gene ends were 5 bases for V and 2 bases for J; bases not matched to a gene: 6. Germline loops: CDR1 MDHEN, CDR2 SYDVKM. The CDR3 DNA sequence: TGTGCCAGCAGTCGATCGGGAGGGCACACAGATACGCAGTATTTT. Its protein product is CASSRSGGHTDTQYF. The full variable domain, completed using reference TRBV28 and TRBJ2-3, is DVKVTQSSRYLVKRTGEKVFLECVQDMDHENMFWYRQDPGLGLRLIYFSYDVKMKEKGDIPEGYSVSREKKERFSLILESASTNQTSMYLCASSRSGGHTDTQYFGPGTRLTVL.

The V and J genes are TRBV6-4 and TRBJ2-6; TRBD2 matches at 7 bases. This CDR3 is 17 amino acids long. CDR1 is MRHNA, CDR2 SNTAGT, per germline. V shed 0 bases, J shed 0 bases, and the junction held 2 bases outside the gene matches. The CDR3 is CASSDSGGGSGANVLTF. The CDR3 DNA is TGTGCCAGCAGTGACTCGGGGGGGGGCTCTGGGGCCAACGTCCTGACTTTC.

The gene calls are TRBV5-1 and TRBJ2-5; D is uncertain. Per the germline V gene, CDR1 is SGHRS and CDR2 is YFSETQ. The CDR3 loop spans 12 amino acids. Deletions cut 1 base from V and 5 bases from J, with 6 bases between. Here the CDR3 DNA reads TGCGCCAGCAGCTTGAGGAAGGAGACCCAGTACTTC. This codes for CASSLRKETQYF.

This clone has only one observation. This chain joins TRBV5-4 and TRBJ2-5, with D possibly matching TRBD2 (6 bases). V lost 4 bases to trimming and J lost 1 base, with 17 bases between them. CDR1 and CDR2 from the germline V gene are SGHNT and YYREEE (reference sequence). The CDR3 extends over 16 amino acids. The CDR3 DNA sequence: TGTGCCAGCAGCCGCGATGCCGGGGGTGGCCAAGAGACCCAGTACTTC. It encodes CASSRDAGGGQETQYF.

The chain links TRBV2 to TRBJ2-5; perhaps TRBD1 as D (6 bases). V was pared by 5 bases and J by 4 bases, with 14 bases between. The germline gives CDR1 SNHLY, CDR2 FYNNEI. The CDR3 spans 14 residues. In DNA form, the CDR3 reads TGTGCCAGCAGTTCGGACAGTTTTGGAGAGACCCAGTACTTC. This encodes CASSSDSFGETQYF.

This clone appeared a single time. The chain links TRBV20-1 to TRBJ2-5; D is undetermined. Germline CDR1 is DFQATT and CDR2 is SNEGSKA (reference sequence). The ends were cut back, 5 bases at V and 5 bases at J, with 9 bases in the middle. The CDR3 runs 11 residues. In nucleotides, the CDR3 is TGCAGTGCTTACCTCAGGGAGACCCAGTACTTC. Protein: CSAYLRETQYF.

The gene calls are TRBV5-6 and TRBJ2-7; 8 bases are a match to TRBD2. The ends lost 0 bases at V and 3 bases at J; junction bases unmatched: 5. The CDR3 runs to 15 residues. Germline lookup yields CDR1 SGHDT and CDR2 YYEEEE. The CDR3 protein is CASSLGGTRVYEQYF. CDR3 DNA: TGTGCCAGCAGCTTGGGAGGGACTAGAGTCTACGAGCAGTACTTC.

This clone was seen a handful of times. This chain uses TRBV19 with TRBJ2-5; 7 nucleotides line up with TRBD2. The CDR3 extends over 14 amino acids. Germline V gene sequence: CDR1 LNHDA, CDR2 SQIVND (reference sequence). The V segment lost 5 bases and the J segment 5 bases; nucleotides outside the gene matches: 8. CDR3 residues: CASSPRGSGETQYF. The CDR3 DNA follows: TGTGCCAGTAGTCCTCGCGGGAGCGGGGAGACCCAGTACTTC.

Here the CDR3 DNA reads TGTGCCAGCAGACCGGGACTAGCGGGAAACGAGCAGTACTTC. Translation: CASRPGLAGNEQYF. The gene calls are TRBV27 and TRBJ2-7; 13 bases align to TRBD2. Germline trimming cut 6 bases from V and 5 bases from J; bases unmatched to any gene: 4. The CDR3 has 14 residues. The germline V gene has CDR1 MNHEY and CDR2 SMNVEV (reference sequence).

The J gene is TRBJ2-3, the V gene TRBV6-6, with no clear D. CDR3 length equals 13 residues. Germline CDR1 reads MNHNY; CDR2 reads SVGAGI (reference sequence). V lost 5 bases, J lost 1 base, and 7 bases lay in between. The CDR3 here is CASSRQGTDTQYF. The CDR3 DNA reads as TGTGCCAGCAGTAGGCAGGGCACAGATACGCAGTATTTT.

This clone was picked up one time. The chain combines TRBV19 with TRBJ2-7; D is uncertain. The CDR3 covers 13 residues. Germline V gives CDR1 LNHDA, CDR2 SQIVND (reference sequence). The ends were cut back, 3 bases at V and 2 bases at J, with 8 bases in the middle. CDR3 in DNA: TGTGCCAGTAGTATTCGACCCACCTACGAGCAGTACTTC. It translates to CASSIRPTYEQYF. The variable domain in full, with the rest retrieved from reference TRBV19 and TRBJ2-7, is DGGITQSPKYLFRKEGQNVTLSCEQNLNHDAMYWYRQDPGQGLRLIYYSQIVNDFQKGDIAEGYSVSREKKESFPLTVTSAQKNPTAFYLCASSIRPTYEQYFGPGTRLTVT.

The rearrangement links TRBV19 to TRBJ1-1; D unclear. Germline V gene lookup returns CDR1 LNHDA and CDR2 SQIVND (reference sequence). V lost 7 bases and J 1 base, leaving 16 bases between the germline ends. CDR3 length: 15 amino acids. The CDR3 region has the DNA TGTGCCAGTAACGGGTTTGGGGTGGGGAACACTGAAGCTTTCTTT. Translation gives CASNGFGVGNTEAFF.

This chain's CDR3 is CASSKVGTENEKLFF. CDR3 nucleotide sequence: TGTGCCAGCAGCAAAGTCGGGACAGAAAATGAAAAACTGTTTTTT. The chain is built from TRBV21-1 and TRBJ1-4; the DNA was not used to check the table's D call, TRBD1. TRBV21-1 is marked as a pseudogene. This CDR3 has 15 residues.

The rearrangement joins TRBV18 to TRBJ2-5; D possibly corresponds to TRBD1 (6 bases). From germline, CDR1 is KGHSH and CDR2 LQKENI. This CDR3 spans 14 amino acids. Trimming removed 0 bases from V and 9 bases from J, with 14 bases in between. CDR3 in DNA: TGTGCCAGCTCACCACCAACAGGGCGATGGTCCCAGTACTTC. Residues: CASSPPTGRWSQYF.